These 24 T cell receptor beta chains were sequenced from one sample in a study of T-cell memory formation after mild COVID-19. TCRdb fed the 5' RACE reads into MiXCR, producing one record per CDR3 protein. The table records under 300,000 distinct CDR3 sequences, 16% of them present only once. Sequencing was done on a sample of PBMCs or a T cell subset sorted from them (not recorded which). All receptors derive from a man aged 18 to 29 who had mild COVID-19 (a few samples of this study predate the infection). Cell type and time point are not known.

The rearrangement uses TRBV6-2 or TRBV6-3 and TRBJ1-2; D is undetermined. This CDR3 comprises 11 residues. Trimming removed 5 bases from V and 2 bases from J, with 3 bases in between. Germline V gene sequence: CDR1 MNHEY, CDR2 SVGEGT. CDR3 in amino acids: CASSNNYGYTF. CDR3 nucleotide sequence: TGTGCCAGCAGTAACAACTATGGCTACACCTTC.

This clonotype was counted a few times. The V gene is TRBV5-1, the J gene TRBJ1-1; D remains ambiguous. V was trimmed by 0 bases and J by 0 bases, leaving 12 bases between them. Germline CDR1 and CDR2: SGHRS and YFSETQ. There are 16 residues in the CDR3. Here the CDR3 DNA reads TGCGCCAGCAGCTTGGTTCTGGGAGGCATGAACACTGAAGCTTTCTTT. This sequence encodes CASSLVLGGMNTEAFF.

This clonotype has ten or more counts. The V call is TRBV5-5, the J call TRBJ2-5; 9 bases are a match to TRBD2. V lost 4 bases to trimming and J lost 0 bases; unmatched junction nucleotides: 7. Germline V gene data show CDR1 as SGHKS and CDR2 as YYEKEE (reference sequence). The CDR3 consists of 16 residues. The CDR3 DNA reads TGTGCCAGCAGCCAAGCGGCTAGCGGGGACCAAGAGACCCAGTACTTC. Protein product: CASSQAASGDQETQYF.

This clonotype has only a few counts. This chain links TRBV19 with TRBJ1-5; 8 positions agree with TRBD1. After removal of 7 bases from V and 7 bases from J, the junction contained 9 bases not matched to a gene. CDR3 length: 14 amino acids. Germline values: CDR1 LNHDA, CDR2 SQIVND (reference sequence). CDR3 sequence (DNA): TGTGCCAGTACCTTCGACAGGGGTGGGCAGCCCCAGCATTTT. As protein: CASTFDRGGQPQHF.

The table lists this clonotype with a few counts. The rearrangement joins TRBV5-5 to TRBJ1-2; perhaps TRBD1 as D (5 bases). The CDR3 has 16 residues. CDR1 and CDR2 (germline): SGHKS, YYEKEE (reference sequence). Trimming took 4 bases from V and 0 from J, leaving 16 bases between them. This chain's CDR3 is CASSVPTATANYGYTF. CDR3 bases: TGTGCCAGCAGCGTTCCGACAGCAACAGCTAACTATGGCTACACCTTC.

This clonotype appeared a few times. The J gene is TRBJ1-4, the V gene TRBV20-1; tentatively, D is TRBD1 (5 bases). In germline, CDR1 is DFQATT, CDR2 SNEGSKA (reference sequence). V shed 1 base and J shed 6 bases, with 12 bases lying between them. This CDR3 is built from 14 residues. This CDR3 is CSARGWGSDEKLFF. DNA of the CDR3: TGCAGTGCTAGAGGGTGGGGGTCCGATGAAAAACTGTTTTTT.

J is TRBJ2-7 and V is TRBV5-1; 13 nucleotides line up with TRBD2. Germline V gene sequence: CDR1 SGHRS, CDR2 YFSETQ. The CDR3 contains 16 residues. With V trimmed by 4 bases and J by 2 bases, 6 bases remained unmatched. As DNA, the CDR3 is TGCGCCAGCAGCCCCCTTACTAGCGGGGGGGCCTACGAGCAGTACTTC. This translates into CASSPLTSGGAYEQYF.

The chain carries TRBV7-2 and TRBJ2-7; TRBD2 matches at 7 bases. The V segment lost 3 bases and the J segment 4 bases; nucleotides outside the gene matches: 3. Germline values: CDR1 SGHTA, CDR2 FQGNSA. CDR3 size: 13 residues. The CDR3, as DNA: TGTGCCAGCAGCTTCACGGGACTATACGAGCAGTACTTC. Its translation: CASSFTGLYEQYF.

This clonotype was counted ten times or more. CDR3 in amino acids: CASIAGSTDTQYF. The CDR3 region has the DNA TGTGCCAGCATTGCGGGGAGCACAGATACGCAGTATTTT. This rearrangement joins TRBV6-5 to TRBJ2-3; tentatively, D is TRBD2 (6 bases). This CDR3 spans 13 amino acids. The V gene lost 7 bases and the J gene lost 0 bases, with 8 bases spanning the gap. The germline V gene has CDR1 MNHEY and CDR2 SVGAGI.

The table lists this clonotype with many counts. The chain links TRBV12-3 or TRBV12-4 to TRBJ1-2, with TRBD1 matching over 9 bases. Trimming at V came to 5 bases and at J to 8 bases, leaving 9 bases not matched to a gene. The CDR3 covers 14 residues. The CDR3 protein is CASSRTGALRGYTF. Written as DNA, the CDR3 is TGTGCCAGCAGTCGGACAGGGGCGCTTCGGGGCTACACCTTC.

This clonotype was counted between two and nine times. This chain links TRBV9 with TRBJ1-2; D unclear. The CDR3 is made up of 14 amino acids. V gave up 4 bases and J gave up 4 bases, with 14 bases separating them. Germline-derived CDR1 and CDR2 are SGDLS and YYNGEE. The CDR3 bases are TGTGCCAGCAGCTCCAAGCCCGGACCCTATGGCTACACCTTC. As protein: CASSSKPGPYGYTF.

The chain is built from TRBV5-1 and TRBJ1-3; D is unclear. From germline, CDR1 is SGHRS and CDR2 YFSETQ. V was cut by 4 bases and J by 1 base, with 6 bases left in between. The length of the CDR3 is 13 residues. The CDR3 DNA reads as TGCGCCAGCAGCCTGGAATCTGGAAACACCATATATTTT. Translating it yields CASSLESGNTIYF.

This clonotype came up a few times. The rearrangement links TRBV7-2 to TRBJ1-5; 8 bases line up with TRBD1. Germline CDR1 and CDR2: SGHTA and FQGNSA. V lost 2 bases, J lost 8 bases, and 8 bases stayed unmatched. There are 15 residues in the CDR3. CDR3 nucleotide sequence: TGTGCCAGCAGCTTACGGGCAGGGGGCCGGGAGCCCCAGCATTTT. Translated, it gives CASSLRAGGREPQHF.

The chain employs TRBV27 and TRBJ1-3, with a possible D match to TRBD1 (6 bases). V shed 10 bases and J shed 3 bases, with 22 bases lying between them. CDR1 is MNHEY and CDR2 is SMNVEV in the germline V gene (reference sequence). The CDR3 covers 16 residues. The CDR3 region has the DNA TGTGCCACCTCACCCGTGCACAGGGAATATGGAAACACCATATATTTT. It specifies CATSPVHREYGNTIYF.

The chain employs TRBV5-1 and TRBJ1-2, with TRBD1 identical over 9 bases. The V gene's germline CDR1 is SGHRS and CDR2 YFSETQ. With V trimmed by 3 bases and J by 2 bases, 5 bases remained unmatched. CDR3 length: 15 residues. In DNA form, the CDR3 reads TGCGCCAGCAGCTCACCTGACAGGGGGAACTATGGCTACACCTTC. It translates to CASSSPDRGNYGYTF.

This clonotype was seen more than once but under ten times. This chain uses TRBV6-5 with TRBJ1-6, with 9 positions matching TRBD1. The CDR3 sequence is 14 residues long. CDR1 and CDR2 from the germline V gene are MNHEY and SVGAGI. V was clipped by 6 bases and J by 9 bases; unmatched bases: 6. The CDR3 DNA reads TGTGCCAGCAGCCGGGACAGGGAATTTTCACCCCTCCACTTT. Translating gives CASSRDREFSPLHF.

The table lists this clonotype with a few counts. The rearrangement joins TRBV5-1 to TRBJ2-2, with 7 bases aligning to TRBD1. The junction had 6 bases not matched to a gene; V was cut back by 4 bases and J by 0 bases. The CDR3 length is 16 residues. Germline V gene sequence: CDR1 SGHRS, CDR2 YFSETQ. The DNA for the CDR3 is TGCGCCAGCAGCGGCCGGGACAGCCCGAACACCGGGGAGCTGTTTTTT. Its translation: CASSGRDSPNTGELFF.

This clonotype turned up a few times. The J gene is TRBJ1-5, the V gene TRBV6-5; no firm D call. Deletions cut 6 bases from V and 0 bases from J, with 15 bases between. This CDR3 has 16 residues. Germline V gives CDR1 MNHEY, CDR2 SVGAGI. CDR3 sequence (DNA): TGTGCCAGCAGAGGTACCGGGTCCCCTAGCAATCAGCCCCAGCATTTT. Translation gives CASRGTGSPSNQPQHF.

This rearrangement joins TRBV20-1 to TRBJ2-7; no reliable D call. This CDR3 has 13 amino acids. CDR1 and CDR2 (germline): DFQATT, SNEGSKA (reference sequence). V lost 1 base to trimming and J lost 2 bases, with 9 bases between them. CDR3 loop: CSARGGSPYEQYF. CDR3 sequence (DNA): TGCAGTGCTAGAGGGGGATCCCCCTACGAGCAGTACTTC.

This clonotype was counted between two and nine times. The rearrangement joins TRBV4-3 to TRBJ1-2; 7 bases align to TRBD1. The CDR3 totals 16 residues. The V segment lost 4 bases and the J segment 3 bases; nucleotides outside the gene matches: 11. In germline, CDR1 is LGHNA, CDR2 YSLEER. The CDR3 DNA reads as TGCGCCAGCAGCCGGTCCCGAACAGGGGAGGACTATGGCTACACCTTC. This encodes CASSRSRTGEDYGYTF.

This clonotype was counted only a few times. V usage is TRBV9 and J usage is TRBJ2-7, with unresolved D. CDR1 is SGDLS, CDR2 YYNGEE, per germline. V was clipped by 1 base and J by 2 bases, with 10 bases between them. The CDR3 totals 14 residues. This CDR3 reads CASSVQAETYEQYF. The CDR3, as DNA: TGTGCCAGCAGCGTACAGGCAGAAACCTACGAGCAGTACTTC.

This clonotype has at least ten counts. The CDR3 sequence: CAIRGGAEDTEAFF. CDR3 nucleotide sequence: TGTGCCATCAGGGGGGGTGCGGAGGACACTGAAGCTTTCTTT. This chain links TRBV10-3 with TRBJ1-1; a weak D match, TRBD1 (5 bases). Trimming took off 6 bases at V and 3 bases at J, with 14 bases between the two ends. CDR1 ENHRY and CDR2 SYGVKD come from the germline V gene. This CDR3 is built from 14 residues.

V and J are TRBV29-1 and TRBJ2-7; D is perhaps TRBD1 or TRBD2 (6 bases each). CDR3 length: 13 residues. V lost 5 bases, J lost 4 bases, and 15 bases lay in between. Germline V gene lookup returns CDR1 SQVTM and CDR2 ANQGSEA. Here the CDR3 DNA reads TGCAGCGTTTCCCGGGGGCTAGATTACGAGCAGTACGTC. Translated, it gives CSVSRGLDYEQYV.

The chain links TRBV10-3 to TRBJ2-7; no clear D. V was pared by 6 bases and J by 7 bases, with 16 bases between. This CDR3 region has 13 residues. Looked up from germline, CDR1 is ENHRY and CDR2 is SYGVKD. CDR3 bases: TGTGCCATCAGCGCTGCAGGTCTTGAAGAGCAGTACGTC. It specifies CAISAAGLEEQYV.